Listed below are T cell receptor beta chains from one sample, sequenced in a study of T cells in Graves' hyperthyroidism and ophthalmopathy. TCRdb recomputed calls from the multiplex PCR reads with MiXCR, one row per CDR3 protein. The table records roughly 580,000 distinct CDR3 sequences, approximately 44% of them present only once. The source material was peripheral blood or thyroid tissue (not recorded which). The receptors shown here come from a woman younger than 35 with Graves' hyperthyroidism. Each CDR3 is given with its conserved first and last residue. Each record gives: D gene, V gene, clone size, J gene, CDR3 DNA, CDR3 protein. D genes are given only for firm matches. Rows may omit the clone size; those that give it use once, few, many or a size class.

D: -; V: TRBV25-1; size: -; J: TRBJ1-2; DNA: TGCGCCAGCAGGCCGATACTAGTGGGCGGTGGGGGCTACACCTTC; CDR3: CASRPILVGGGGYTF
D: -; V: TRBV2; size: -; J: TRBJ2-2; DNA: TGTGCCAGCATCCTGGATATCATGAACACCGGGGAGCTGTTTTTT; CDR3: CASILDIMNTGELFF
D: -; V: TRBV7-2; size: -; J: TRBJ2-7; DNA: TGTGCCAGCAGCTTAAACGGGATCTACGAGCAGTACTTC; CDR3: CASSLNGIYEQYF
D: -; V: TRBV29-1; size: many; J: TRBJ1-2; DNA: TGCAGCGTTGCAACAGGGACATTGTATGGCTACACCTTC; CDR3: CSVATGTLYGYTF
D: TRBD1; V: TRBV15; size: many; J: TRBJ1-1; DNA: TGTGCCACCAGCATACAGGGGGCGAACACTGAAGCTTTCTTT; CDR3: CATSIQGANTEAFF
D: -; V: TRBV2; size: many; J: TRBJ1-1; DNA: TGTGCCAGCAGCTTATTCAGGAACACTGAAGCTTTCTTT; CDR3: CASSLFRNTEAFF
D: TRBD1; V: TRBV19; size: few; J: TRBJ1-1; DNA: TGTGCCAGTAGTATCTCAGGGGGCCGTAGGGTCACTGAAGCTTTCTTT; CDR3: CASSISGGRRVTEAFF
D: -; V: TRBV7-2; size: few; J: TRBJ2-7; DNA: TGTGCCAGCAGCCATGACGGATCCTACGAGCAGTACTTC; CDR3: CASSHDGSYEQYF
D: -; V: TRBV7-4; size: -; J: TRBJ2-5; DNA: TGTGCCAGCAGTTTTTCGGATGAGACCCAGTACTTC; CDR3: CASSFSDETQYF
D: TRBD2; V: TRBV2; size: few; J: TRBJ2-7; DNA: TGTGCCAGCAAAGAGAGCGCGGGAGACTCCTACGAGCAGTACTTC; CDR3: CASKESAGDSYEQYF
D: -; V: TRBV7-2; size: few; J: TRBJ2-2; DNA: TGTGCCAGCAGCTTAGCGGCTGGAGGGAACACCGGGGAGCTGTTTTTT; CDR3: CASSLAAGGNTGELFF
D: -; V: TRBV2; size: many; J: TRBJ1-5; DNA: TGTGCCACGGCCAGGGACGATAATCAGCCCCAGCATTTT; CDR3: CATARDDNQPQHF
D: -; V: TRBV5-1; size: few; J: TRBJ2-7; DNA: TGCGCCAGCAGCTGGGACCTTCCCTACGAGCAGTACTTC; CDR3: CASSWDLPYEQYF
D: -; V: TRBV7-9; size: -; J: TRBJ2-7; DNA: TGTGCCGGCAGCTTCCGATCAAGGGGAGTTTTCGAGCAGTACTTC; CDR3: CAGSFRSRGVFEQYF
D: TRBD1; V: TRBV2; size: -; J: TRBJ1-6; DNA: TGTGCCAGTAGGGGACAGGGGGCTCGTTCACCCCTCCACTTT; CDR3: CASRGQGARSPLHF
D: TRBD1; V: TRBV29-1; size: once; J: TRBJ1-1; DNA: TGCAGCACCTGGACAGGATCATCGAACACTGAAGCTTTCTTT; CDR3: CSTWTGSSNTEAFF
D: -; V: TRBV7-3; size: -; J: TRBJ2-7; DNA: TGTGCCAGCAGCTTAACCCAGTTCGAGCAGTACTTC; CDR3: CASSLTQFEQYF
D: -; V: TRBV11-2; size: -; J: TRBJ2-5; DNA: TGTGCCAGCAGCCTCCCCGGGGCCCCAGAGACCCAGTACTTC; CDR3: CASSLPGAPETQYF
D: -; V: TRBV10-1; size: many; J: TRBJ1-1; DNA: TGCGCCAGCAGTGAGGACCCGGGGTCCACTGAAGCTTTCTTT; CDR3: CASSEDPGSTEAFF
D: -; V: TRBV7-9; size: few; J: TRBJ2-5; DNA: TGTGCCAGCAGCTTGGCGGTGCGGGCAGACCAAGAGACCCAGTACTTC; CDR3: CASSLAVRADQETQYF
D: -; V: TRBV29-1; size: -; J: TRBJ2-6; DNA: TGCAGCGTTGCCGCAAGCTCTGGGGCCAACGTCCTGACTTTC; CDR3: CSVAASSGANVLTF
D: -; V: TRBV7-9; size: -; J: TRBJ1-2; DNA: TGTGCCAGCAACGAGCGGGGGGAGGTTGGCTACACCTTC; CDR3: CASNERGEVGYTF
D: -; V: TRBV29-1; size: -; J: TRBJ2-3; DNA: TGCAGCGTTGAAGCGGCCAACTACATCACAGATACGCAGTATTTT; CDR3: CSVEAANYITDTQYF
D: TRBD2; V: TRBV15; size: -; J: TRBJ2-7; DNA: TGTGCCACCAGCAGAGACCTAGCGGGAGGGAAGCAGTACTTC; CDR3: CATSRDLAGGKQYF
D: TRBD1; V: TRBV20-1; size: -; J: TRBJ2-2; DNA: TGCAGTGCCGTGGGACAGGGGAGCACCGGGGAGCTGTTTTTT; CDR3: CSAVGQGSTGELFF
D: -; V: TRBV19; size: many; J: TRBJ1-5; DNA: TGTGCCAGTAGTTTGTCCCTTCAGGATCAGCCCCAGCATTTT; CDR3: CASSLSLQDQPQHF
D: TRBD1; V: TRBV29-1; size: -; J: TRBJ1-2; DNA: TGCAGCATTCGGACAGGGCGTTTCAGCTACACCTTC; CDR3: CSIRTGRFSYTF
D: -; V: TRBV29-1; size: -; J: TRBJ2-1; DNA: TGCAGCGTTGAAACAGCGGTCAATGAGCAGTTCTTC; CDR3: CSVETAVNEQFF
D: TRBD2; V: TRBV7-9; size: few; J: TRBJ2-7; DNA: TGTGCCAGCAGCAATAGCGGGCTGACGGGAGAGCAGTACTTC; CDR3: CASSNSGLTGEQYF
D: -; V: TRBV2; size: -; J: TRBJ2-2; DNA: TGTGCCAGCAGTGGACTAGCCGGGGAGCTGTTTTTT; CDR3: CASSGLAGELFF
D: -; V: TRBV15; size: many; J: TRBJ2-7; DNA: TGTGCCACCAGGACTCACAGGGAGAACTACGAGCAGTACTTC; CDR3: CATRTHRENYEQYF
D: -; V: TRBV11-3; size: many; J: TRBJ1-6; DNA: TGTGCCAGCAGCTTAGGGTCAGGGCGGAATTCACCCCTCCACTTT; CDR3: CASSLGSGRNSPLHF
D: -; V: TRBV12-3/TRBV12-4; size: -; J: TRBJ1-5; DNA: TGTGCCAGCGTCACAGGGATTGGAGATCAGCCCCAGCATTTT; CDR3: CASVTGIGDQPQHF
D: -; V: TRBV15; size: -; J: TRBJ2-7; DNA: TGTGCCACCAGCAGACCGGGTGTCTCCTACGAGCAGTACTTC; CDR3: CATSRPGVSYEQYF
D: -; V: TRBV5-5; size: few; J: TRBJ2-7; DNA: TGTGCCAGCAGGCCTACAGTATCCCTCTCCTACGAGCAGTACTTC; CDR3: CASRPTVSLSYEQYF
D: -; V: TRBV7-9; size: -; J: TRBJ1-1; DNA: TGTGCCAGCAGCGTAGCCCCTAGAAGGGGCACTGAAGCTTTCTTT; CDR3: CASSVAPRRGTEAFF
D: -; V: TRBV14; size: few; J: TRBJ2-7; DNA: TGTGCCAGCAGTTGGGGCTCCCGTTACGAGCAGTACTTC; CDR3: CASSWGSRYEQYF
D: -; V: TRBV20-1; size: -; J: TRBJ1-4; DNA: TGCAGTGCTAGAGCATACAGGACCTCTAATGAAAAACTGTTTTTT; CDR3: CSARAYRTSNEKLFF
D: TRBD1; V: TRBV25-1; size: medium-sized; J: TRBJ1-1; DNA: TGTGCCAGCATGACAGGGTACACTGAAGCTTTCTTT; CDR3: CASMTGYTEAFF
D: -; V: TRBV7-9; size: -; J: TRBJ1-2; DNA: TGTGCCAGCAGTTACGTTGGGGCGAACTACTATGGCTACACCTTC; CDR3: CASSYVGANYYGYTF
D: -; V: TRBV7-3; size: few; J: TRBJ1-4; DNA: TGTGCCAGCAGCCCTAACAGGGTAGCGGATGAAAAACTGTTTTTT; CDR3: CASSPNRVADEKLFF
D: -; V: TRBV7-9; size: few; J: TRBJ2-2; DNA: TGTGCCAGCAGCTTAGGCTGGGAGAACACCGGGGAGCTGTCTTGG; CDR3: CASSLGWENTGELSW
D: TRBD1; V: TRBV20-1; size: -; J: TRBJ2-7; DNA: TGCAGTGCCCGTGGGACAGCGAGGCGATACGAGCAGTACTTC; CDR3: CSARGTARRYEQYF
D: -; V: TRBV7-9; size: many; J: TRBJ1-1; DNA: TGTGCCAGCAGCTTAGCGGCCCCCGGCTACACTGAAGCTTTCTTT; CDR3: CASSLAAPGYTEAFF
D: TRBD1; V: TRBV9; size: few; J: TRBJ1-1; DNA: TGTGCCAGCAGCGGGACAGGGGACGGCAGCACTGAAGCTTTCTTT; CDR3: CASSGTGDGSTEAFF
D: TRBD2; V: TRBV15; size: once; J: TRBJ2-1; DNA: TGTGCCACCAGCAGCGGACTAGCGGGAGGAAATGAGCAGTTCTTC; CDR3: CATSSGLAGGNEQFF
D: -; V: TRBV2; size: -; J: TRBJ2-5; DNA: TGTGCCATCAGTGACCCCGACAGGCAAGAGACCCAGTACTTC; CDR3: CAISDPDRQETQYF